This note documents a single TCR beta chain sequence. Other nucleotide sequences from this sample produce the same CDR3. These data come from a study of blood T cell repertoires in COVID-19. Overall study context: Sites in the United States, Italy and Spain provided acute and convalescent COVID-19 samples. PBMCs, B-cell-depleted T cells, or T cells provided the cDNA or gDNA that made up the material.

Germline V lookup: CDR1 SGHRS, CDR2 YFSETQ. The CDR3 runs to 14 residues. The V end was cut by 0 bases, the J end by 0 bases, with 6 bases between. Source study methods: By means of reference gene primer amplification, nucleated cell counts were estimated. Sequencing was performed with immunoSEQ multiplex PCR; in TCRdb, only in-frame clones are kept and a portion is missing. That table is the source of V, J and clone size, and D and trimming were worked out from the DNA. The sample holds under 300,000 clones, roughly nine tenths seen once. This sequence originates from a man in his 60s with acute or convalescent COVID-19. The sample comprised peripheral blood. The chain joins TRBV5-1 to TRBJ2-5; D not resolved. The CDR3: CASSLGHNQETQYF. DNA of the CDR3: TGCGCCAGCAGCTTGGGACATAACCAAGAGACCCAGTACTTC.